Listed here are 3 T cell receptor beta chains from one sample, sequenced in a study of blood T cells in healthy people across ages. A second PCR, run for about 7 to 11 cycles, used a sample-barcoded 5' primer plus a J-beta primer mix. MiXCR, applied by TCRdb to the 5' RACE reads, yields one record per CDR3 protein. The sample lists hundreds of thousands of distinct CDR3 sequences, 40% to 65% occurring once. The material sequenced was blood. All receptors derive from a woman aged 80 or over in good health.

This clonotype was counted at least ten times. The chain recombines TRBV4-1 with TRBJ2-4; D may be TRBD2 (5 bases). The CDR3 consists of 16 residues. Trimming took off 4 bases at V and 1 base at J, with 14 bases between the two ends. The V gene's germline CDR1 is MGHRA and CDR2 YSYEKL. The CDR3 reads CASSPNPGMAKNIQYF. For the CDR3, the DNA is TGCGCCAGCAGCCCTAATCCCGGGATGGCCAAAAACATTCAGTACTTC.

This clonotype was recorded a few times. This may arise from a read error, as a much more abundant clone is one base away. This rearrangement joins TRBV10-3 to TRBJ2-1; D gene ambiguous. Matching the DNA end better, TRBJ2-7 makes the J call doubtful. CDR1 is ENHRY, CDR2 SYGVKD, per germline. CDR3 length equals 15 residues. The chain's CDR3 is CAISDILRSYNEQYF. The CDR3 nucleotides are TGTGCCATCAGTGACATCCTAAGGTCCTACAATGAGCAGTACTTC.

The gene calls are TRBV5-5 and TRBJ2-3; D gene uncertain. The germline gives CDR1 SGHKS, CDR2 YYEKEE (reference sequence). The ends were cut back, 1 base at V and 4 bases at J, with 13 bases in the middle. The CDR3 has 15 residues. The CDR3, as DNA: TGTGCCAGCAGCTTGTATTTCCTACGGGCAGATACGCAGTATTTT. Translated, it gives CASSLYFLRADTQYF.